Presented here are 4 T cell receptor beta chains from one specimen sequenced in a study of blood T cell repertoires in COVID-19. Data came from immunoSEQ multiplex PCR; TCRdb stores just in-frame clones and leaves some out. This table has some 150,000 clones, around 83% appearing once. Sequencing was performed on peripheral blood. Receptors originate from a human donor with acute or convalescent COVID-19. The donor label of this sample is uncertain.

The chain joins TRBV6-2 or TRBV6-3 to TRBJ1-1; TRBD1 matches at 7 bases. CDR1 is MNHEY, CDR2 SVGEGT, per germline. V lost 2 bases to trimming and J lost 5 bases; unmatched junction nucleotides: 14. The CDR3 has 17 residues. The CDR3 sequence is CASSYHHRQGGGTEAFF. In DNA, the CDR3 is TGTGCCAGCAGTTACCATCACAGACAGGGTGGGGGAACTGAAGCTTTCTTT.

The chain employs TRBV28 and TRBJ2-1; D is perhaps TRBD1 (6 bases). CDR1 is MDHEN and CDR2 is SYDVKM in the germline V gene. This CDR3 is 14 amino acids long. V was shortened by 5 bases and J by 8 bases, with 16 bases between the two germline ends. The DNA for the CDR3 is TGTGCCAGCAGTCCGACGACAGGTTGGTATGAGCAGTTCTTC. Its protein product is CASSPTTGWYEQFF.

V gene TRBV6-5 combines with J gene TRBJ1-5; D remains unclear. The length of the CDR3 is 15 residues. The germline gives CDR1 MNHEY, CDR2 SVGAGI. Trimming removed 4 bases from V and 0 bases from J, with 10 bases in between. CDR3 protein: CASSSHMYSNQPQHF. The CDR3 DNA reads TGTGCCAGCAGTTCACACATGTATAGCAATCAGCCCCAGCATTTT.

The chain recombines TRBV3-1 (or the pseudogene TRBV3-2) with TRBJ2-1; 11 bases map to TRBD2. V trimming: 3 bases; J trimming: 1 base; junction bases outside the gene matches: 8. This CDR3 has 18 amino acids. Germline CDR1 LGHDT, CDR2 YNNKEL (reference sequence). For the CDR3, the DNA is TGTGCCAGCAGCCACCTGGGACTAGCGGAGCGGTCCTACAATGAGCAGTTCTTC. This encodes CASSHLGLAERSYNEQFF.